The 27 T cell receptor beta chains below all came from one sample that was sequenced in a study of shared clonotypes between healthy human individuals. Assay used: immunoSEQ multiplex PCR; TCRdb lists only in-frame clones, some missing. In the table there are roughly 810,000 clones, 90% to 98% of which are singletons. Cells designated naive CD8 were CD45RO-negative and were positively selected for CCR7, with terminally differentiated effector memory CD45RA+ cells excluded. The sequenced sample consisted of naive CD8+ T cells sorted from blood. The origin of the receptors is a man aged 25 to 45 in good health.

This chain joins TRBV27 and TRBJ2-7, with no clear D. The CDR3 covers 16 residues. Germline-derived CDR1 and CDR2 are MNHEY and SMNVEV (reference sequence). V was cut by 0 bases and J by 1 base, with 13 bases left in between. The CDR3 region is CASSLSPLTYSYEQYF. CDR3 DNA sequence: TGTGCCAGCAGTTTATCCCCCCTGACCTATTCCTACGAGCAGTACTTC.

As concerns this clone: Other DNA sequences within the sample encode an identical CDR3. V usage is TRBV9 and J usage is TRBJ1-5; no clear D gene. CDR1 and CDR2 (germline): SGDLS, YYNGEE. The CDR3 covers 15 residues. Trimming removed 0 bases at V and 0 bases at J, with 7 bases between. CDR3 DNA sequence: TGTGCCAGCAGCGTAGGCGGAAATAGCAATCAGCCCCAGCATTTT. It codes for CASSVGGNSNQPQHF.

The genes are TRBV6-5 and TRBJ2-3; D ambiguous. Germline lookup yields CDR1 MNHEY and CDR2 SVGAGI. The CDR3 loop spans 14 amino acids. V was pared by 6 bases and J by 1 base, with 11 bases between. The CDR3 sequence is CASSYGEGTDTQYF. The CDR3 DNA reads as TGTGCCAGCAGCTACGGCGAGGGCACAGATACGCAGTATTTT.

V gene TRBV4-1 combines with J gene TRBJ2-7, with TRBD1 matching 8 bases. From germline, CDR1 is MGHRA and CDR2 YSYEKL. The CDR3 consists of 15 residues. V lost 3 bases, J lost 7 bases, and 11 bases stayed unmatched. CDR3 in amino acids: CASSHGTGGGREQYF. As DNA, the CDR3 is TGCGCCAGCAGCCACGGGACAGGAGGCGGAAGGGAGCAGTACTTC.

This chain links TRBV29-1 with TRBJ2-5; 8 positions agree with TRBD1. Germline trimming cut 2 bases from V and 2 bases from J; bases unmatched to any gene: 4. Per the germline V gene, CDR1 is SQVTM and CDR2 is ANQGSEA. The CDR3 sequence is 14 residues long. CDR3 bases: TGCAGCGTTGAACCGGGACAGGTACAAGAGACCCAGTACTTC. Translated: CSVEPGQVQETQYF.

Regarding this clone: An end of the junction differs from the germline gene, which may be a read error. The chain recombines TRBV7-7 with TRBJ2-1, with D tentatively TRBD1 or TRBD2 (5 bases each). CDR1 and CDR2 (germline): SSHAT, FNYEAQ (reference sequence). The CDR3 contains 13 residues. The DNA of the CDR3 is TGTGCTAGCAGCTTAGTGGGGACCGGTGAGCAGTTCTTC. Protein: CASSLVGTGEQFF.

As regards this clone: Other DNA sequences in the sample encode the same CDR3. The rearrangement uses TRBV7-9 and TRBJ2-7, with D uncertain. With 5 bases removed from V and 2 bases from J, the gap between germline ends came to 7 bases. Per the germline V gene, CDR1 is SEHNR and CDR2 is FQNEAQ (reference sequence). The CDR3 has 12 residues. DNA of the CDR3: TGTGCCAGCAGCCTCTCGACCTACGAGCAGTACTTC. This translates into CASSLSTYEQYF.

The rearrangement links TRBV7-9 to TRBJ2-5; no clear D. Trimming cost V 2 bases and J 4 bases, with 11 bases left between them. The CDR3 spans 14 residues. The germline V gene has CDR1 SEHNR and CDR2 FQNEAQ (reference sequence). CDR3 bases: TGTGCCAGCAGCTTAAAAGGATTAATAGAGACCCAGTACTTC. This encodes CASSLKGLIETQYF. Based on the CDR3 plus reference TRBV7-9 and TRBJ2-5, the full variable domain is DTGVSQNPRHKITKRGQNVTFRCDPISEHNRLYWYRQTLGQGPEFLTYFQNEAQLEKSRLLSDRFSAERPKGSFSTLEIQRTEQGDSAMYLCASSLKGLIETQYFGPGTRLLVL.

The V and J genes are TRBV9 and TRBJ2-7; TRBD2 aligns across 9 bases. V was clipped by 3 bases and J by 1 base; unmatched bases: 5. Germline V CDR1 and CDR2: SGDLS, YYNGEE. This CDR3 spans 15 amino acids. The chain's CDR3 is CASSEASGDSYEQYF. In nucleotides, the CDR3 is TGTGCCAGCAGCGAGGCTAGCGGGGATTCCTACGAGCAGTACTTC.

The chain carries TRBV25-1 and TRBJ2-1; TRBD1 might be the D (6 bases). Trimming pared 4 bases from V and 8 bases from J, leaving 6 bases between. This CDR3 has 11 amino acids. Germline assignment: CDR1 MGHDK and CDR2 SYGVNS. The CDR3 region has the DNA TGTGCCAGCAGTGCAGGGGATGAGCAGTTCTTC. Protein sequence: CASSAGDEQFF.

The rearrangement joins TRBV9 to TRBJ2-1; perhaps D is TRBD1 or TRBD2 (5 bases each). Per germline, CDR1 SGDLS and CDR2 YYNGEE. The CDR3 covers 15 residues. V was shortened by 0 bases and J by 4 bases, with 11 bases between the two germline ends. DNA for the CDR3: TGTGCCAGCAGCGTAGACGGGACCCTATACAATGAGCAGTTCTTC. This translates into CASSVDGTLYNEQFF. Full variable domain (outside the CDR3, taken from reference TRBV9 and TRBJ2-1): DSGVTQTPKHLITATGQRVTLRCSPRSGDLSVYWYQQSLDQGLQFLIQYYNGEERAKGNILERFSAQQFPDLHSELNLSSLELGDSALYFCASSVDGTLYNEQFFGPGTRLTVL.

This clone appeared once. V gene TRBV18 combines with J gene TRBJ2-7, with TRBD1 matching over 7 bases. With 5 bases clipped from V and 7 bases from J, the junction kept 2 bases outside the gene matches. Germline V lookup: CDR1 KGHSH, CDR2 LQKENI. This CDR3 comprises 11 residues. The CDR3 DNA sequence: TGTGCCAGCTCAGGGACAGCAGAGCAGTACTTC. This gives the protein CASSGTAEQYF. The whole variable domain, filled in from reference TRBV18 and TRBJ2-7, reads NAGVMQNPRHLVRRRGQEARLRCSPMKGHSHVYWYRQLPEEGLKFMVYLQKENIIDESGMPKERFSAEFPKEGPSILRIQQVVRGDSAAYFCASSGTAEQYFGPGTRLTVT.

CDR3: CASSRQGAFGENTEAFF. The CDR3 DNA follows: TGTGCCAGCAGCCGACAGGGGGCCTTTGGGGAGAACACTGAAGCTTTCTTT. The gene calls are TRBV25-1 and TRBJ1-1; 10 nucleotides align to TRBD1. CDR3 length: 17 amino acids. Germline values: CDR1 MGHDK, CDR2 SYGVNS. Trimming cost V 6 bases and J 1 base; bases outside gene matches: 11.

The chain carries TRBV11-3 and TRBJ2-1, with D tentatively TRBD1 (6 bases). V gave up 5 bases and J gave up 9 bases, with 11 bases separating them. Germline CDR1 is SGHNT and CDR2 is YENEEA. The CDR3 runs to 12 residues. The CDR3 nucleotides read TGTGCCAGCAGCCAAGGGGGAAGTGAGCAGTTCTTC. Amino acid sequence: CASSQGGSEQFF.

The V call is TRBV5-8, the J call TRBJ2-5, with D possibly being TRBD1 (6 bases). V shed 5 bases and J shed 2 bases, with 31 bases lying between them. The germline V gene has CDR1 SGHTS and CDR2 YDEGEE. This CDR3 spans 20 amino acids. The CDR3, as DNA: TGTGCCAGCAGGAAAGGTGGCCGGGACACGGGGCTTATACGTCAAGAGACCCAGTACTTC. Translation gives CASRKGGRDTGLIRQETQYF.

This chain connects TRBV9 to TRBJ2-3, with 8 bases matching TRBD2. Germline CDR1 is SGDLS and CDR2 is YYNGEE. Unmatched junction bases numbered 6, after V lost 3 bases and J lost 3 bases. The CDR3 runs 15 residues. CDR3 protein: CASSAEAGVTDTQYF. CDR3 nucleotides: TGTGCCAGCAGCGCCGAAGCGGGAGTTACAGATACGCAGTATTTT.

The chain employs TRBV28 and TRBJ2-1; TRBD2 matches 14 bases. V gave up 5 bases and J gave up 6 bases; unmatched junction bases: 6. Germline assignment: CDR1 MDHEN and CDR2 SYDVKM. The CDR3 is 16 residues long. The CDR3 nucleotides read TGTGCCAGCAGTAAACCGGGACTAGCGGGAGTCAATGAGCAGTTCTTC. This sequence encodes CASSKPGLAGVNEQFF.

The CDR3 bases are TGTGCCAGCAGCTCCTCACGGTACGGGACAGGGGGCTTAGAGACCCAGTACTTC. Translated: CASSSSRYGTGGLETQYF. The chain carries TRBV5-6 and TRBJ2-5, with TRBD1 identical over 12 bases. V was pared by 3 bases and J by 4 bases, with 13 bases of the junction left unmatched. The germline CDR1 and CDR2 sequences are SGHDT and YYEEEE. This CDR3 region has 18 residues.

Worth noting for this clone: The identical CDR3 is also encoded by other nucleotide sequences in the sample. CDR3 in amino acids: CSVDSNEQFF. The CDR3 DNA follows: TGCAGCGTTGATAGCAATGAGCAGTTCTTC. The chain uses TRBV29-1 and TRBJ2-1; no definite D call. The CDR3 covers 10 residues. V was trimmed by 3 bases and J by 6 bases, leaving 3 bases between them. In germline, CDR1 is SQVTM, CDR2 ANQGSEA.

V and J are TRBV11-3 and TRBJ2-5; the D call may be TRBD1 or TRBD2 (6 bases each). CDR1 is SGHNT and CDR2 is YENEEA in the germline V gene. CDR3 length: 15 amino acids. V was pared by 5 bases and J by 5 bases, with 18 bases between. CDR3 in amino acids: CASSTQGGAGETQYF. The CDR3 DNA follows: TGTGCCAGCAGCACGCAAGGGGGAGCGGGTGAGACCCAGTACTTC.

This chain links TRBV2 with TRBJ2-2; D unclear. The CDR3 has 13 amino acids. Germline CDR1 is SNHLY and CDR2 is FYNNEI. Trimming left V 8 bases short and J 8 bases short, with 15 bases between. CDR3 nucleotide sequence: TGTGCCAGCGCGAGACCCTACGAGGGGGAGCTGTTTTTT. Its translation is CASARPYEGELFF.

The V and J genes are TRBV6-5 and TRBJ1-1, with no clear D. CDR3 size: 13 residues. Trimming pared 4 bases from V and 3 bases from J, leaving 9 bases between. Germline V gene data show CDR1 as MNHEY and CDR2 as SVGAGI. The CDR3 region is CASSSVSYTEAFF. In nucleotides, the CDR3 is TGTGCCAGCAGTTCCGTAAGTTACACTGAAGCTTTCTTT.

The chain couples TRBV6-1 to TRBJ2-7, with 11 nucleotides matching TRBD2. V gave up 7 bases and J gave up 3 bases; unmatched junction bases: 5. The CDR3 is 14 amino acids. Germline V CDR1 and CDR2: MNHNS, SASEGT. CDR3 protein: CASKLGTSGYEQYF. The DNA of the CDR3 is TGTGCCAGCAAGCTCGGGACTAGCGGCTACGAGCAGTACTTC.

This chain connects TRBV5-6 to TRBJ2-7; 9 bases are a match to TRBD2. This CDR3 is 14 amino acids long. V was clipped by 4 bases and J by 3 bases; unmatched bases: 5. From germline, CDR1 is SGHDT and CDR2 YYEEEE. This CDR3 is CASSTGLAFYEQYF. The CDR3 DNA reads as TGTGCCAGCAGCACGGGACTAGCTTTCTACGAGCAGTACTTC. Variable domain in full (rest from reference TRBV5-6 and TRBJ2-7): DAGVTQSPTHLIKTRGQQVTLRCSPKSGHDTVSWYQQALGQGPQFIFQYYEEEERQRGNFPDRFSGHQFPNYSSELNVNALLLGDSALYLCASSTGLAFYEQYFGPGTRLTVT.

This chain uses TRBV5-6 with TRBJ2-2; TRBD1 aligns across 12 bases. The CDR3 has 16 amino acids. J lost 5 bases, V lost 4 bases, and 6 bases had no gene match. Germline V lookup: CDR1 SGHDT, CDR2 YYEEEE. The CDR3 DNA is TGTGCCAGCAGCCGCCTGGGACAGGGGGCTACCGGGGAGCTGTTTTTT. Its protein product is CASSRLGQGATGELFF.

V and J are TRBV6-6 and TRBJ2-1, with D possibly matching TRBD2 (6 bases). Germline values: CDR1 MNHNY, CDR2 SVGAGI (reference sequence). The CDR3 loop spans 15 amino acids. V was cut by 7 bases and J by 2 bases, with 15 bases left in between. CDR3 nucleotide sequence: TGTGCCAGCAATTCCCGGGAGCCCCCCTACAATGAGCAGTTCTTC. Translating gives CASNSREPPYNEQFF.

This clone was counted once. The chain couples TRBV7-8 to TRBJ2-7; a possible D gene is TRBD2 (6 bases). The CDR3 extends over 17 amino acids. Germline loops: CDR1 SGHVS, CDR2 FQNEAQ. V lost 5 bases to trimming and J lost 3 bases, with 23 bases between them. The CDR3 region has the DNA TGTGCCAGCAGCCGCCGGGACTCTAGAGTCATTCGCTACGAGCAGTACTTC. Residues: CASSRRDSRVIRYEQYF.